These 14 T cell receptor beta chains were sequenced from one sample in a study of Ad26.COV2.S vaccination and SARS-CoV-2 variants. Described treatment: some 19 received Ad26.COV2.S at low or high dose, single or two shots; roughly five received placebo; per-sample allocation not given. Day 63 following the first vaccine or placebo injection was when the samples were taken. The method was immunoSEQ multiplex PCR; TCRdb's version includes in-frame clones alone and lacks a portion of them. The sample carries some 340,000 clones, over 80% recorded once. The sequenced sample was peripheral blood, obtained in a trial of Ad26.COV2.S vaccine versus placebo. The receptors originated from a person aged 18 to 65 who received the Ad26.COV2.S COVID-19 vaccine or a placebo.

The V and J genes are TRBV5-1 and TRBJ1-2, with 11 bases aligning to TRBD1. Germline V lookup: CDR1 SGHRS, CDR2 YFSETQ. The CDR3 extends over 15 amino acids. With V trimmed by 4 bases and J by 4 bases, 6 bases remained unmatched. The CDR3 nucleotides read TGCGCCAGCAGCCTTGGACAGGGGGCAGGCTATGGCTACACCTTC. Protein sequence: CASSLGQGAGYGYTF.

This clone was picked up a small number of times. The chain uses TRBV6-1 and TRBJ1-1; D gene uncertain. The germline CDR1 and CDR2 sequences are MNHNS and SASEGT. The CDR3 runs 12 residues. V lost 1 base and J lost 7, with 7 bases in between. The CDR3 DNA reads as TGTGCCAGCAGTGAAGGAGAGCTTGAAGCTTTCTTT. It yields the protein CASSEGELEAFF.

Remarks on this clone: A read error is possible here, since a much larger clone lies one base away. The genes are TRBV6-4 and TRBJ2-3; D call uncertain. From germline, CDR1 is MRHNA and CDR2 SNTAGT. The CDR3 length is 13 residues. Between the trimmed V and J ends, which lost 6 bases and 0 bases, there was a span of 7 bases. The CDR3 protein is CASSLTSTDTQYF. The CDR3 DNA is TGTGCCAGCAGCCTAACTAGCACAGATACGCAGTATTTT.

The gene calls are TRBV7-2 and TRBJ1-5, with D unclear. Per germline, CDR1 SGHTA and CDR2 FQGNSA. The CDR3 is made up of 15 amino acids. V lost 5 bases and J lost 1, with 12 bases in between. CDR3 amino acids: CASSQQKTSNQPQHF. In DNA form, the CDR3 reads TGTGCCAGCAGCCAACAGAAGACAAGCAATCAGCCCCAGCATTTT.

The chain links TRBV28 to TRBJ2-1, with D possibly matching TRBD2 (5 bases). Looked up from germline, CDR1 is MDHEN and CDR2 is SYDVKM. This CDR3 spans 13 amino acids. Trimming took off 5 bases at V and 9 bases at J, with 14 bases between the two ends. Here the CDR3 reads CASSPPARAEQFF. The CDR3 nucleotides are TGTGCCAGCAGTCCCCCGGCGCGGGCTGAGCAGTTCTTC. Complete variable domain (other parts from reference TRBV28 and TRBJ2-1): DVKVTQSSRYLVKRTGEKVFLECVQDMDHENMFWYRQDPGLGLRLIYFSYDVKMKEKGDIPEGYSVSREKKERFSLILESASTNQTSMYLCASSPPARAEQFFGPGTRLTVL.

The CDR3 here is CASRAPGTNTEAFF. CDR3 sequence (DNA): TGTGCCAGCAGAGCTCCCGGGACAAACACTGAAGCTTTCTTT. The chain recombines TRBV6-5 with TRBJ1-1; tentatively, D is TRBD1 (6 bases). This CDR3 has 14 residues. V lost 6 bases to trimming and J lost 2 bases, with 13 bases between them. Germline values: CDR1 MNHEY, CDR2 SVGAGI.

The chain combines TRBV19 with TRBJ1-1; possible D gene TRBD1, 5 bases. From germline, CDR1 is LNHDA and CDR2 SQIVND (reference sequence). The CDR3 is 17 residues long. V lost 0 bases to trimming and J lost 2 bases, with 16 bases between them. The CDR3 reads CASSIDTPQGTNTEAFF. The CDR3 region has the DNA TGTGCCAGTAGTATAGATACCCCGCAGGGAACAAACACTGAAGCTTTCTTT. Full variable domain (outside the CDR3, taken from reference TRBV19 and TRBJ1-1): DGGITQSPKYLFRKEGQNVTLSCEQNLNHDAMYWYRQDPGQGLRLIYYSQIVNDFQKGDIAEGYSVSREKKESFPLTVTSAQKNPTAFYLCASSIDTPQGTNTEAFFGQGTRLTVV.

V and J are TRBV12-3 or TRBV12-4 and TRBJ2-1, with D hard to call. V shed 3 bases and J shed 8 bases, with 8 bases lying between them. This CDR3 is built from 12 residues. The CDR3 nucleotides read TGTGCCAGCAGTTTCGAGACCTATGAGCAGTTCTTC. Residues: CASSFETYEQFF.

V usage is TRBV28 and J usage is TRBJ2-7, with a possible D match to TRBD2 (6 bases). Per germline, CDR1 MDHEN and CDR2 SYDVKM. V was shortened by 9 bases and J by 0 bases, with 15 bases between the two germline ends. The CDR3 is 14 amino acids. CDR3 region: CASRGGGRSYEQYF. CDR3 nucleotides: TGTGCCAGTCGAGGCGGAGGGCGCTCCTACGAGCAGTACTTC. Based on the CDR3 plus reference TRBV28 and TRBJ2-7, the full variable domain is DVKVTQSSRYLVKRTGEKVFLECVQDMDHENMFWYRQDPGLGLRLIYFSYDVKMKEKGDIPEGYSVSREKKERFSLILESASTNQTSMYLCASRGGGRSYEQYFGPGTRLTVT.

This clone was detected a few times. The V and J genes are TRBV12-5 and TRBJ2-3; D is uncertain. CDR1 and CDR2 (germline): LGHNT, FRNRAP. There are 12 residues in the CDR3. V dropped 5 bases and J dropped 4 bases, with 7 bases sitting between them. The chain's CDR3 is CASGPSSDTQYF. DNA for the CDR3: TGTGCTAGTGGTCCATCATCAGATACGCAGTATTTT.

The chain recombines TRBV5-1 with TRBJ2-1; 10 bases match TRBD2. CDR1 and CDR2 from the germline V gene are SGHRS and YFSETQ. The CDR3 length is 16 residues. The V segment lost 4 bases and the J segment 7 bases; nucleotides outside the gene matches: 11. The DNA of the CDR3 is TGCGCCAGCAGCCGACCCAGCGGGGGGGTTAGTAATGAGCAGTTCTTC. It translates to CASSRPSGGVSNEQFF.

The V gene is TRBV7-2, the J gene TRBJ2-7; a possible D gene is TRBD1 (7 bases). CDR3 length: 15 amino acids. Trimming left V 5 bases short and J 4 bases short, with 18 bases between. The germline V gene encodes CDR1 SGHTA and CDR2 FQGNSA. As DNA, the CDR3 is TGTGCCAGCAGCCCAACGACAGGGAGGTCGTACGAGCAGTACTTC. Protein product: CASSPTTGRSYEQYF.

This clone has a single count. V usage is TRBV6-1 and J usage is TRBJ2-2; the D gene is possibly TRBD1 (6 bases). This CDR3 spans 16 amino acids. The V end was cut by 3 bases, the J end by 1 base, with 12 bases between. Germline V gene data show CDR1 as MNHNS and CDR2 as SASEGT. CDR3 region: CASSDPLGQNTGELFF. As DNA, the CDR3 is TGTGCCAGCAGTGACCCGCTGGGACAGAACACCGGGGAGCTGTTTTTT.

V usage is TRBV6-1 and J usage is TRBJ2-3; 13 bases fit TRBD2. Losses at the gene ends were 3 bases for V and 0 bases for J; bases not matched to a gene: 9. This CDR3 has 19 residues. Per the germline V gene, CDR1 is MNHNS and CDR2 is SASEGT. CDR3 residues: CASSDRTSGGLRSTDTQYF. As DNA, the CDR3 is TGTGCCAGCAGTGACAGGACTAGCGGGGGCCTTCGTAGCACAGATACGCAGTATTTT.